This TCR beta chain was identified in a study of T cell clones after liver transplantation. Study as a whole: Without induction therapy, subjects received standard immunosuppression until 12-24 months post-transplant.

Overall study results and limits: A larger donor-reactive than third-party decline suggested partial antigen-specific deletion. In a couple of subjects, few donor cells limited the measurable donor-reactive repertoire.

With respect to this clone: Antigen: not known.

Clones were read by immunoSEQ multiplex PCR, and TCRdb kept only the in-frame ones, dropping some. The profile shows about 7,900 clones, about 80% of them singletons. The receptor was isolated from a human donor who received a liver transplant. Here the sequenced sample was CD8+ T cells from blood, taken before liver transplant.

The CDR3: CASSLYRGPLHF. The CDR3 coding sequence is TGCGCCAGCAGCTTATACAGGGGTCCCCTCCACTTT. V gene TRBV5-1 combines with J gene TRBJ1-6; TRBD1 agrees at 7 bases. This CDR3 comprises 12 residues. The germline CDR1 and CDR2 sequences are SGHRS and YFSETQ. Germline trimming cut 2 bases from V and 13 bases from J; bases unmatched to any gene: 3. Based on the CDR3 plus reference TRBV5-1 and TRBJ1-6, the full variable domain is KAGVTQTPRYLIKTRGQQVTLSCSPISGHRSVSWYQQTPGQGLQFLFEYFSETQRNKGNFPGRFSGRQFSNSRSEMNVSTLELGDSALYLCASSLYRGPLHFGNGTRLTVT.